This T cell receptor (beta chain) was found in a study of blood T cell repertoires in COVID-19. Clones were sequenced by immunoSEQ multiplex PCR, and TCRdb holds only the in-frame ones, with some missing. Of approximately 30,000 clones listed, almost 80% were seen once; the top ten hold 7% to 9%. V shed 6 bases, J shed 4 bases, and the junction held 9 bases outside the gene matches. Germline lookup yields CDR1 SNHLY and CDR2 FYNNEI. CDR3 length equals 14 residues. Specimen: peripheral blood. This receptor was obtained from a woman aged 60-70 years with acute or convalescent COVID-19. V usage is TRBV2 and J usage is TRBJ2-7; 7 nucleotides align to TRBD1. The CDR3 DNA follows: TGTGCCAGCAGACCCGGGACAGTTATTTACGAGCAGTACTTC. It is translated as CASRPGTVIYEQYF.